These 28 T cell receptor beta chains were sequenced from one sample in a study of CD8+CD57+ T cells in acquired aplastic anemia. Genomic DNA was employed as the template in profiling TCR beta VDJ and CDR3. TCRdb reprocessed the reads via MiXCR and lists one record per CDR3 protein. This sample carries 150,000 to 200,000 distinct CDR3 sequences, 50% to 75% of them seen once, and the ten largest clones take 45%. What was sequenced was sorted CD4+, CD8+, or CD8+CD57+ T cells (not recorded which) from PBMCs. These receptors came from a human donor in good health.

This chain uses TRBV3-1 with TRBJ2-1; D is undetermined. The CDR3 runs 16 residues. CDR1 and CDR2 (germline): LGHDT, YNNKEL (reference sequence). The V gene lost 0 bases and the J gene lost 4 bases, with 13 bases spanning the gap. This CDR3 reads CASSQDRLASYNEQFF. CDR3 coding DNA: TGTGCCAGCAGCCAAGATCGGCTGGCTTCATACAATGAGCAGTTCTTC.

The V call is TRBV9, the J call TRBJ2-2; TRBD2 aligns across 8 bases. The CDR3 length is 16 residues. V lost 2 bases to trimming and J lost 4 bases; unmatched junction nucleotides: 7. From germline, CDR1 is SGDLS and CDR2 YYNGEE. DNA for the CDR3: TGTGCCAGCAGCGTTGCGGGGGGCCTGAGCACCGGGGAGCTGTTTTTT. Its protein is CASSVAGGLSTGELFF.

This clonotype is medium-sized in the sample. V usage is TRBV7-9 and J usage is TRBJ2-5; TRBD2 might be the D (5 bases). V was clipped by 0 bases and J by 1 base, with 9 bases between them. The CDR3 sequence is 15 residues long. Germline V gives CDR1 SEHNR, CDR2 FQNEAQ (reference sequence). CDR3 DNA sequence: TGTGCCAGCAGCTTAGCGTTGGAGGCCCAAGAGACCCAGTACTTC. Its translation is CASSLALEAQETQYF.

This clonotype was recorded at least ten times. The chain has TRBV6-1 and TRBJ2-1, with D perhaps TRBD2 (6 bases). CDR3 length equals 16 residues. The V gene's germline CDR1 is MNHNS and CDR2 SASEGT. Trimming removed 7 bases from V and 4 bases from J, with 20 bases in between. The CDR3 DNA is TGTGCCAGCATGACGGGAGTACTAGCCCTATACAATGAGCAGTTCTTC. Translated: CASMTGVLALYNEQFF.

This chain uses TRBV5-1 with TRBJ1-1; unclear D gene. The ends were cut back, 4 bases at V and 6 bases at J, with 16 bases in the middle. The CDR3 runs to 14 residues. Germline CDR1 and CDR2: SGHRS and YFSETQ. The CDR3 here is CASSNMYSSSEAFF. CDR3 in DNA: TGCGCCAGCAGCAATATGTACTCCTCGTCTGAAGCTTTCTTT.

In nucleotides, the CDR3 is TGTGCCAGCAGCCAAGGGCCCGAGCAGTACTTC. It is translated as CASSQGPEQYF. The chain combines TRBV3-1 with TRBJ2-7; D is ambiguous. The V end was cut by 1 base, the J end by 6 bases, with 4 bases between. Per germline, CDR1 LGHDT and CDR2 YNNKEL (reference sequence). CDR3 length: 11 residues.

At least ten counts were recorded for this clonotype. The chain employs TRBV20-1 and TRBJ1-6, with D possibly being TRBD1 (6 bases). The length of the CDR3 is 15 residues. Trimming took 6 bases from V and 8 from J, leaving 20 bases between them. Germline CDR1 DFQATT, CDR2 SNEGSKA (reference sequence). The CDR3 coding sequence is TGCAGTGCAAGACCTCAGGGGCATTGGGATTCACCCCTCCACTTT. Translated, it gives CSARPQGHWDSPLHF.

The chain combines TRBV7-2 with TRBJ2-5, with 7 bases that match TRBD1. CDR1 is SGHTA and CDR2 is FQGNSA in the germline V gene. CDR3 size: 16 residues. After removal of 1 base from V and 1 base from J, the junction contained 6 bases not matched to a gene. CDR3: CASSLGVRGPQETQYF. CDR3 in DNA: TGTGCCAGCAGCTTAGGAGTAAGGGGGCCCCAAGAGACCCAGTACTTC.

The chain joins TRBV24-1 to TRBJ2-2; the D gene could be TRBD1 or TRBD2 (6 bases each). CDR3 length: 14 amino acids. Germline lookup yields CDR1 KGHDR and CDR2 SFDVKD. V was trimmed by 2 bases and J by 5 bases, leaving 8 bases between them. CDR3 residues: CATSDSGATGELFF. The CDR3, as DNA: TGTGCCACCAGTGATTCGGGGGCAACCGGGGAGCTGTTTTTT.

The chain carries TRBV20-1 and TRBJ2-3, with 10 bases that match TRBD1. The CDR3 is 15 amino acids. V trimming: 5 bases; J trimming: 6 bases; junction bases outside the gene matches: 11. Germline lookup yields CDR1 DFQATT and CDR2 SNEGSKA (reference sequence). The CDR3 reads CSARTGTGATDTQYF. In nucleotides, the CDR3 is TGCAGTGCTCGTACCGGGACAGGGGCGACCGATACGCAGTATTTT.

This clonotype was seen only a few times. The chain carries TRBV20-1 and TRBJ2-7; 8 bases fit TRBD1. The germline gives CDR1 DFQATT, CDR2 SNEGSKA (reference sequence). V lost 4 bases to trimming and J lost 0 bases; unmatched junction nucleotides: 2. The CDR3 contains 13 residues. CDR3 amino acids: CSATGQVSYEQYF. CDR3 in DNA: TGCAGTGCTACGGGACAGGTCTCCTACGAGCAGTACTTC.

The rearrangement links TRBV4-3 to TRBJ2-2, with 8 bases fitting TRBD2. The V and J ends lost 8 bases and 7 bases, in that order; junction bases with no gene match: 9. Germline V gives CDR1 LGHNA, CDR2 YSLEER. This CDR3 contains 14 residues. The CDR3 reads CASRRERELGELFF. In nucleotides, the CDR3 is TGCGCCAGCCGGCGGGAGCGGGAGCTCGGGGAGCTGTTTTTT.

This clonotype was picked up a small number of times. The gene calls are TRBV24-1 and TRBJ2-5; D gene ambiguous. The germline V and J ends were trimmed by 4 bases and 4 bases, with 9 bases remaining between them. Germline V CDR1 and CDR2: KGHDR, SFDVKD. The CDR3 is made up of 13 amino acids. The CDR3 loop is CATSEGSVETQYF. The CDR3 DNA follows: TGTGCCACCAGTGAAGGTTCCGTAGAGACCCAGTACTTC.

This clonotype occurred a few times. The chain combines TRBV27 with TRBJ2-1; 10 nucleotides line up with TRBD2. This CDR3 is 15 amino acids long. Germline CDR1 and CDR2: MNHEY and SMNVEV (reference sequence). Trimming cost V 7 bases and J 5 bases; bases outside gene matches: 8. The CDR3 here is CASKEGLAKNNEQFF. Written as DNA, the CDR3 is TGTGCCAGCAAAGAGGGACTAGCGAAAAACAATGAGCAGTTCTTC.

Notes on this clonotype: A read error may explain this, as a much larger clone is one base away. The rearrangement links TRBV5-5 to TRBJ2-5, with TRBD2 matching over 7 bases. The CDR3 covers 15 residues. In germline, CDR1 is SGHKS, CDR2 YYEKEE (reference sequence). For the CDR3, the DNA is TGTGCCAGCAGCATGGCGGCTAGCGGCCAAGGGACCCAGTACTTC. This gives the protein CASSMAASGQGTQYF.

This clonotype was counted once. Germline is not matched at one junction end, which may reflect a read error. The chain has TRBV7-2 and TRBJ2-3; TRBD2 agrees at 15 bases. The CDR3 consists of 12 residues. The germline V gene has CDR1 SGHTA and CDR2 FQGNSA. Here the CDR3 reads CASSTGLAGGSF. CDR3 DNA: TGTGCCAGCAGCACGGGACTAGCGGGGGGTTCTTTT.

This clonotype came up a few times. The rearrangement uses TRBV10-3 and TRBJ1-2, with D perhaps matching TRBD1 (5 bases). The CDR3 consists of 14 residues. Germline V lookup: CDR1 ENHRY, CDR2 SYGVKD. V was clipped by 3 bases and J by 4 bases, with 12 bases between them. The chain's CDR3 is CAISDPTDSYGYTF. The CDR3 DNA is TGTGCCATCAGTGATCCGACAGATAGCTATGGCTACACCTTC.

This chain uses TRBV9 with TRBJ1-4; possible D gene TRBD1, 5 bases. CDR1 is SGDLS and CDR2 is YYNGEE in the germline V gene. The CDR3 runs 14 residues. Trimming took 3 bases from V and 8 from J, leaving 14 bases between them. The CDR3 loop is CASSDQGAGEKLFF. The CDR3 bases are TGTGCCAGCAGCGACCAGGGTGCTGGGGAAAAACTGTTTTTT.

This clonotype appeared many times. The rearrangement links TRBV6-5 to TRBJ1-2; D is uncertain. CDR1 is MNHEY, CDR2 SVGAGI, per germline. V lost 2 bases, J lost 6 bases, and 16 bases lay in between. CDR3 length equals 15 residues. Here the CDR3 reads CASSYDLGLVDGYTF. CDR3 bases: TGTGCCAGCAGTTACGATCTGGGTTTGGTGGATGGCTACACCTTC.

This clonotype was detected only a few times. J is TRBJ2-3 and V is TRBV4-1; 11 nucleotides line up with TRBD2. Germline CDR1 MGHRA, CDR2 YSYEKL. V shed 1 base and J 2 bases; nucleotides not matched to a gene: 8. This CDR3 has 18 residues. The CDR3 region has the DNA TGCGCCAGCAGCCAAGGTCCCGGACTAGCGGGCGTCACAGATACGCAGTATTTT. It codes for CASSQGPGLAGVTDTQYF.

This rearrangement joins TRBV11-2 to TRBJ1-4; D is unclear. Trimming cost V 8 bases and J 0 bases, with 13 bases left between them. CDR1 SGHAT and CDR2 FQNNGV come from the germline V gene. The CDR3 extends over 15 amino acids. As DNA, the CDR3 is TGTGCCAGCTCCGCGGGGAGAGCAACTAATGAAAAACTGTTTTTT. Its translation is CASSAGRATNEKLFF.

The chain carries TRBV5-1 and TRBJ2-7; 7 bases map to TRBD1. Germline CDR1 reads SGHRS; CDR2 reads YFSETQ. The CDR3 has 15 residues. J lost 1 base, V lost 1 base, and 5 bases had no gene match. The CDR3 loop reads CASSLRPGGSYEQYF. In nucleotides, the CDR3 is TGCGCCAGCAGCTTGCGGCCAGGGGGATCCTACGAGCAGTACTTC.

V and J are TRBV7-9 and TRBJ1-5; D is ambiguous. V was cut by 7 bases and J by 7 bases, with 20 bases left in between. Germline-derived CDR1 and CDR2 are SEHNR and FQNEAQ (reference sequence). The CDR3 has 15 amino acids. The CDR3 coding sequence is TGTGCCAGCACCCGTCTAGCGGGCTACGAGCAGCCCCAGCATTTT. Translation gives CASTRLAGYEQPQHF.

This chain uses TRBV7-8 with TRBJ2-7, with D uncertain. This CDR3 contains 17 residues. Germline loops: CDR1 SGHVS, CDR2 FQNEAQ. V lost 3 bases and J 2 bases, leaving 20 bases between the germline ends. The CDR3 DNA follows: TGTGCCAGCAGCTTTGAAGGACCCAGCGACCCTCCCTACGAGCAGTACTTC. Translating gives CASSFEGPSDPPYEQYF.

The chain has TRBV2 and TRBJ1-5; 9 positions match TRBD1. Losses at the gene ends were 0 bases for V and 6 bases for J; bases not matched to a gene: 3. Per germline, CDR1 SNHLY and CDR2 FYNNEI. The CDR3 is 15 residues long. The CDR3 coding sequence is TGTGCCAGCAGTGAAGCGGGACAGGGCGGTCAGCCCCAGCATTTT. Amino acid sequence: CASSEAGQGGQPQHF.

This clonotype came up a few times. The CDR3 sequence is CASSPSTGLGDNEQFF. Written as DNA, the CDR3 is TGTGCCAGCTCACCTTCGACAGGGCTCGGGGACAATGAGCAGTTCTTC. V usage is TRBV15 and J usage is TRBJ2-1; TRBD1 matches at 7 bases. The germline CDR1 and CDR2 sequences are LNHNV and YYDKDF (reference sequence). The CDR3 contains 16 residues. J lost 5 bases, V lost 10 bases, and 17 bases had no gene match.

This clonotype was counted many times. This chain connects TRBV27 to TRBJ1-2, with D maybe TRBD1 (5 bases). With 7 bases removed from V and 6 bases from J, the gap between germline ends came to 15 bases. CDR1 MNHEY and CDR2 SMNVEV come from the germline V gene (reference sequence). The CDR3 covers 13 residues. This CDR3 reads CASKSQGRDGYTF. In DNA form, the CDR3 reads TGTGCCAGCAAGTCCCAGGGACGGGATGGCTACACCTTC.

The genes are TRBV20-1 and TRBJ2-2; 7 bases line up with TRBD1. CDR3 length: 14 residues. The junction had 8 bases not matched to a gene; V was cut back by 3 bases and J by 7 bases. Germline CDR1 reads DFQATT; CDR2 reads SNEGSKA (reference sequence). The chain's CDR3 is CSASEGARIGELFF. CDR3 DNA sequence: TGCAGTGCTAGTGAGGGGGCGCGGATCGGGGAGCTGTTTTTT.